Detailed here is one TCR beta chain. There is no known antigen for this receptor. One end of the junction does not line up with germline, which may come from a read error. This sample also contains other DNA sequences that code for the same CDR3. This sample is drawn from a study of radiotherapy plus CTLA-4 blockade in lung cancer (dated by TCRdb to 2017 to 2018). Looking at the study overall: Objective responses were observed in approximately 18% of enrolled patients, and disease control was achieved in approximately 30%.

Overall results and qualifications from the work: Increased serum interferon-beta after radiation, together with early dynamic changes in blood T cell clones, were reported to be the strongest predictors of response. TCR clones derived from tumors expanded in peripheral blood after treatment with radiotherapy and ipilimumab.

The protocol used for the library was the immunoSEQ multiplex PCR assay. In TCRdb, the immuneACCESS table is reduced to in-frame sequences with V and J assigned. These tables do not hold every clone; where another copy was compared, an unresolved V gene accounts for under half, and the others remain unexplained. Counted in this sample were over 85,000 clones; 80% to 90% of them appeared once. Together, the top ten hold roughly 4.9% of the sample. In this study, focal radiation therapy paired with CTLA-4 blockade (ipilimumab) was tested in patients who had chemo-refractory metastatic non-small-cell lung cancer. According to the germline V gene, CDR1 reads SGHDT and CDR2 reads YYEEEE. CDR3 length: 12 amino acids, cysteine to phenylalanine. CDR3 DNA is the only sequence kept; it has 36 bases, read in frame from the first base.

The sample consisted of peripheral blood, taken from a patient treated with radiotherapy plus ipilimumab. The rearranged chain carries TRBV5-6 and TRBJ1-1; no D gene can be assigned with confidence. The TCR was taken from a human donor with non-small cell lung cancer that progressed on radiotherapy plus ipilimumab. The CDR3 corresponds to CASSLASGEAFF. The DNA reads TGTGCCAGCAGTCTCGCGTCGGGCGAAGCCTTCTTT.